This T cell receptor (beta chain) is drawn from a study of Ad26.COV2.S vaccination and SARS-CoV-2 variants. Across the whole study: By the intramuscular route, Ad26.COV2.S was given once, or twice 56 days apart. Regarding the study as a whole: Breadth measured for non-spike TCRs was similar across vaccine and placebo recipients.

Indicated treatment: roughly 20 received Ad26.COV2.S at low or high dose, single or two shots; roughly five received placebo; per-sample allocation not given. Each sample was drawn 63 days after the first injection (of vaccine or placebo). This vaccine is an Ad26 vector that expresses the Wuhan-strain SARS-CoV-2 spike. The table lists this clone with a few counts. Its antigen is unknown. Assay: immunoSEQ multiplex PCR; the TCRdb copy retains only in-frame clones and omits some. Of about 680,000 clones in the sample, roughly 90% were seen once. The sample consisted of peripheral blood, taken in a trial of Ad26.COV2.S vaccine versus placebo. This TCR was recovered from a person aged 18-65 years who received the Ad26.COV2.S COVID-19 vaccine or a placebo.

CDR3 DNA: TGTGCCAGCAGCGTAGTGGGCGCAGTTTCACCCCTCCACTTT. Encoded protein: CASSVVGAVSPLHF. The chain is built from TRBV7-2 and TRBJ1-6; D not certain. The V end lost 5 bases, the J end lost 9 bases, and 14 bases lay between the germline ends. The CDR3 length is 14 residues. Germline V gene lookup returns CDR1 SGHTA and CDR2 FQGNSA.